A single sample gave rise to the 20 T cell receptor beta chains below, sequenced in a study of cytomegalovirus exposure and HLA in healthy donors. PCR used 60 Vbeta primers and 13 Jbeta primers. Sequencing was performed with immunoSEQ multiplex PCR; in TCRdb, only in-frame clones are kept and a portion is missing. The sample has roughly 130,000 clones, approximately 68% seen once. Sequencing was carried out using PBMCs. The receptors here all came from a man younger than 40 in good health and CMV-seropositive.

The gene calls are TRBV15 and TRBJ2-1, with 9 bases fitting TRBD2. With 1 base clipped from V and 8 bases from J, the junction kept 6 bases outside the gene matches. Germline loops: CDR1 LNHNV, CDR2 YYDKDF (reference sequence). The CDR3 runs to 15 residues. Here the CDR3 DNA reads TGTGCCACCAGCAGAGTCGGCGGGAGGGCCGATGAGCAGTTCTTC. The encoded protein is CATSRVGGRADEQFF.

The CDR3 spells CASSIRLAGDEQFF. The CDR3 region has the DNA TGTGCCAGTAGTATAAGGTTAGCGGGAGATGAGCAGTTCTTC. The chain uses TRBV19 and TRBJ2-1, with TRBD2 identical over 9 bases. The V gene end was trimmed by 2 bases and the J gene end by 8 bases; junction bases not matched to a gene: 4. This CDR3 comprises 14 residues. Germline V gives CDR1 LNHDA, CDR2 SQIVND (reference sequence).

The CDR3 DNA sequence: TGTGCCAGCAGCATTTATGGGGACATAGCGGGAGGGCCGGACACAGATACGCAGTATTTT. It is translated as CASSIYGDIAGGPDTDTQYF. V gene TRBV27 combines with J gene TRBJ2-3; TRBD2 matches 11 bases. Germline V gene data show CDR1 as MNHEY and CDR2 as SMNVEV (reference sequence). The CDR3 totals 20 residues. Trimming cost V 6 bases and J 2 bases; bases outside gene matches: 19.

This sequence joins TRBV15 and TRBJ2-7; TRBD2 matches 9 bases. Looked up from germline, CDR1 is LNHNV and CDR2 is YYDKDF (reference sequence). V gave up 6 bases and J gave up 1 base; unmatched junction bases: 1. The CDR3 covers 13 residues. The DNA for the CDR3 is TGTGCCACCAGGCTAGCGGGATCCTACGAGCAGTACTTC. Amino acids: CATRLAGSYEQYF.

This clone was recorded a few times. This chain joins TRBV5-4 and TRBJ1-1; 9 bases align to TRBD1. With 1 base clipped from V and 4 bases from J, the junction kept 2 bases outside the gene matches. The germline CDR1 and CDR2 sequences are SGHNT and YYREEE (reference sequence). The CDR3 extends over 14 amino acids. CDR3 sequence: CASSLQDRGTEAFF. The DNA of the CDR3 is TGTGCCAGCAGCTTGCAGGACAGGGGCACTGAAGCTTTCTTT.

The chain combines TRBV13 with TRBJ2-7; no reliable D call. Trimming shortened V by 0 bases and J by 2 bases, and 11 bases separated the two germline ends. Germline assignment: CDR1 PRHDT and CDR2 FYEKMQ (reference sequence). The CDR3 totals 15 residues. DNA of the CDR3: TGTGCCAGCAGCTTAGGTTATTCTATAGCCTACGAGCAGTACTTC. Encoded protein: CASSLGYSIAYEQYF.

The chain combines TRBV7-2 with TRBJ2-1; D is possibly TRBD1 (6 bases). The length of the CDR3 is 15 residues. Trimming shortened V by 4 bases and J by 0 bases, and 10 bases separated the two germline ends. Germline CDR1 is SGHTA and CDR2 is FQGNSA. The CDR3 spells CASSYDRSSYNEQFF. CDR3 in DNA: TGTGCCAGCAGCTATGACAGGAGCTCCTACAATGAGCAGTTCTTC. Filled out from reference TRBV7-2 and TRBJ2-1, the complete variable domain reads GAGVSQSPSNKVTEKGKDVELRCDPISGHTALYWYRQSLGQGLEFLIYFQGNSAPDKSGLPSDRFSAERTGGSVSTLTIQRTQQEDSAVYLCASSYDRSSYNEQFFGPGTRLTVL.

J is TRBJ2-7 and V is TRBV7-9; TRBD1 might be the D (5 bases). CDR3 length: 16 residues. CDR1 and CDR2 from the germline V gene are SEHNR and FQNEAQ (reference sequence). V was clipped by 3 bases and J by 2 bases, with 17 bases between them. For the CDR3, the DNA is TGTGCCAGCAGCTTGACTCCCCTAAAGGGGCCCTACGAGCAGTACTTC. It codes for CASSLTPLKGPYEQYF.

This clone was observed a few times. The chain couples TRBV2 to TRBJ2-1, with 7 bases identical to TRBD2. CDR1 SNHLY and CDR2 FYNNEI come from the germline V gene. The CDR3 is made up of 15 amino acids. J was trimmed by 1 base and V by 1 base; bases with no gene match: 1. The CDR3 spells CASSEGGGSYNEQFF. CDR3 DNA sequence: TGTGCCAGCAGTGAAGGGGGAGGGTCCTACAATGAGCAGTTCTTC. The variable domain in full, with the rest retrieved from reference TRBV2 and TRBJ2-1, is EPEVTQTPSHQVTQMGQEVILRCVPISNHLYFYWYRQILGQKVEFLVSFYNNEISEKSEIFDDQFSVERPDGSNFTLKIRSTKLEDSAMYFCASSEGGGSYNEQFFGPGTRLTVL.

The chain employs TRBV5-4 and TRBJ2-7, with TRBD2 identical over 10 bases. The CDR3 is made up of 14 amino acids. Unmatched junction bases numbered 4, after V lost 0 bases and J lost 7 bases. Germline V gives CDR1 SGHNT, CDR2 YYREEE (reference sequence). The CDR3 is CASSLGLAGGEQYF. CDR3 bases: TGTGCCAGCAGCTTGGGACTAGCGGGTGGGGAGCAGTACTTC.

The chain uses TRBV6-5 and TRBJ1-6; no definite D call. The CDR3 contains 14 residues. The germline gives CDR1 MNHEY, CDR2 SVGAGI. Trimming cost V 7 bases and J 7 bases, with 14 bases left between them. The CDR3 protein is CASKQAVQNSPLHF. Here the CDR3 DNA reads TGTGCCAGCAAGCAGGCCGTACAAAATTCACCCCTCCACTTT.

The V gene is TRBV4-2, the J gene TRBJ2-1; maybe TRBD2 (6 bases). Trimming shortened V by 0 bases and J by 0 bases, and 6 bases separated the two germline ends. Germline assignment: CDR1 LGHNA and CDR2 YNFKEQ. The CDR3 extends over 15 amino acids. CDR3 coding DNA: TGTGCCAGCAGCCAAGACGGGAGCTCCTACAATGAGCAGTTCTTC. Its translation is CASSQDGSSYNEQFF.

The genes are TRBV28 and TRBJ1-4; 7 bases line up with TRBD1. The CDR3 length is 14 residues. In germline, CDR1 is MDHEN, CDR2 SYDVKM. After removal of 6 bases from V and 8 bases from J, the junction contained 9 bases not matched to a gene. The CDR3 reads CASSTTGVREKLFF. The CDR3 DNA follows: TGTGCCAGCAGCACTACAGGGGTTCGGGAAAAACTGTTTTTT.

This clone showed up just a few times. This rearrangement joins TRBV14 to TRBJ2-1, with 10 positions matching TRBD2. V dropped 3 bases and J dropped 12; count of bases not matched to a gene: 11. This CDR3 has 15 residues. Germline V gene sequence: CDR1 SGHDN, CDR2 FVKESK. The CDR3 loop is CASSHGLAVNERQFF. As DNA, the CDR3 is TGTGCCAGCAGCCACGGACTAGCGGTTAATGAGCGGCAGTTCTTC.

This clone occurred a few times. The J gene is TRBJ1-5, the V gene TRBV10-3; D is uncertain. The V and J ends lost 0 bases and 11 bases respectively, with 14 bases between them. The CDR3 sequence is 14 residues long. Germline CDR1 and CDR2: ENHRY and SYGVKD. The CDR3: CAISESSIDGAQHF. CDR3 in DNA: TGTGCCATCAGTGAGTCGAGTATCGACGGGGCCCAGCATTTT.

In its sample, this clone was seen a few times. This rearrangement joins TRBV5-4 to TRBJ1-4; D is possibly TRBD1 (5 bases). The V gene's germline CDR1 is SGHNT and CDR2 YYREEE (reference sequence). This CDR3 contains 14 residues. Trimming took 4 bases from V and 0 from J, leaving 7 bases between them. CDR3 coding DNA: TGTGCCAGCAGCCGGGACTCAACTAATGAAAAACTGTTTTTT. Translated: CASSRDSTNEKLFF. Drawing the rest from reference TRBV5-4 and TRBJ1-4, the complete variable domain is ETGVTQSPTHLIKTRGQQVTLRCSSQSGHNTVSWYQQALGQGPQFIFQYYREEENGRGNFPPRFSGLQFPNYSSELNVNALELDDSALYLCASSRDSTNEKLFFGSGTQLSVL.

J is TRBJ1-5 and V is TRBV28; 7 bases map to TRBD1. The V and J ends lost 5 bases and 4 bases, in that order; junction bases with no gene match: 8. This CDR3 is 15 amino acids long. Looked up from germline, CDR1 is MDHEN and CDR2 is SYDVKM. In DNA, the CDR3 is TGTGCCAGCAGTCCCCCCAAGGGGGCAAATCAGCCCCAGCATTTT. Its translation: CASSPPKGANQPQHF.

CDR3 residues: CAISEAGVNQPQHF. Here the CDR3 DNA reads TGTGCCATCAGCGAAGCAGGGGTAAATCAGCCCCAGCATTTT. The chain has TRBV10-3 and TRBJ1-5; the D gene is possibly TRBD1 (6 bases). Germline V gives CDR1 ENHRY, CDR2 SYGVKD. V lost 6 bases and J lost 4, with 13 bases in between. CDR3 size: 14 residues.

This clone was detected a few times. The chain employs TRBV13 and TRBJ2-5; D might be TRBD2 (5 bases). Germline loops: CDR1 PRHDT, CDR2 FYEKMQ (reference sequence). The CDR3 length is 15 residues. Trimming took 5 bases from V and 2 from J, leaving 15 bases between them. The CDR3 here is CASSPGLIGQETQYF. DNA of the CDR3: TGTGCCAGCAGCCCCGGACTGATCGGGCAAGAGACCCAGTACTTC.

A few counts support this clone. This chain links TRBV13 with TRBJ1-1; D possibly corresponds to TRBD1 (5 bases). Trimming stripped 3 bases from V and 1 base from J, with 15 bases between. In germline, CDR1 is PRHDT, CDR2 FYEKMQ (reference sequence). This CDR3 spans 16 amino acids. CDR3 in amino acids: CASSLTPGLRNTEAFF. The DNA of the CDR3 is TGTGCCAGCAGCTTGACCCCGGGACTGCGGAACACTGAAGCTTTCTTT. Variable domain in full (rest from reference TRBV13 and TRBJ1-1): AAGVIQSPRHLIKEKRETATLKCYPIPRHDTVYWYQQGPGQDPQFLISFYEKMQSDKGSIPDRFSAQQFSDYHSELNMSSLELGDSALYFCASSLTPGLRNTEAFFGQGTRLTVV.